The 4 T cell receptor beta chains below come from one sample, sequenced in a study of T-cell memory formation after mild COVID-19. Each CDR3 protein is one row after TCRdb ran MiXCR on the 5' RACE reads. The profile shows some 270,000 distinct CDR3 sequences, roughly 15% of them singletons. Sequenced: PBMCs or a T cell subset sorted from them (not recorded which). The receptors were sampled from an adult woman who had mild COVID-19 (a few samples of this study predate the infection). Cell type and time point are not known.

The rearrangement links TRBV5-1 to TRBJ1-1; D is unclear. Germline V gene sequence: CDR1 SGHRS, CDR2 YFSETQ. Trimming removed 0 bases at V and 1 base at J, with 10 bases between. This CDR3 region has 15 residues. CDR3 amino acids: CASSLALVGNTEAFF. The CDR3 DNA is TGCGCCAGCAGCTTGGCCCTTGTCGGGAACACTGAAGCTTTCTTT. Full variable domain (remainder filled in from reference TRBV5-1 and TRBJ1-1): KAGVTQTPRYLIKTRGQQVTLSCSPISGHRSVSWYQQTPGQGLQFLFEYFSETQRNKGNFPGRFSGRQFSNSRSEMNVSTLELGDSALYLCASSLALVGNTEAFFGQGTRLTVV.

This clonotype turned up a few times. This chain links TRBV11-3 with TRBJ2-2; D is perhaps TRBD2 (6 bases). This CDR3 comprises 16 residues. Trimming stripped 1 base from V and 3 bases from J, with 12 bases between. CDR1 SGHNT and CDR2 YENEEA come from the germline V gene. The CDR3 region is CASSLGRRGYTGELFF. DNA of the CDR3: TGTGCCAGCAGCTTAGGGAGGAGGGGTTACACCGGGGAGCTGTTTTTT.

This clonotype has just a few counts. The chain has TRBV2 and TRBJ1-2; D gene ambiguous. Germline V CDR1 and CDR2: SNHLY, FYNNEI. The V and J ends lost 7 bases and 1 base respectively, with 7 bases between them. The CDR3 has 12 amino acids. This chain's CDR3 is CASTGDNYGYTF. The DNA for the CDR3 is TGTGCCAGCACCGGGGATAACTATGGCTACACCTTC.

The V call is TRBV4-2, the J call TRBJ2-3; TRBD2 might be the D (5 bases). V lost 1 base and J 3 bases, leaving 14 bases between the germline ends. Per the germline V gene, CDR1 is LGHNA and CDR2 is YNFKEQ. The CDR3 is 16 residues long. As DNA, the CDR3 is TGTGCCAGCAGCCAAGGTCATGAGGGTGGGACAGATACGCAGTATTTT. The encoded protein is CASSQGHEGGTDTQYF.